Listed here are 26 T cell receptor beta chains from one sample, sequenced in a study of OX40 agonist ivuxolimab in advanced cancers. TCRdb's table, derived via immunoSEQ multiplex PCR, lists solely in-frame clones and lacks some. The top ten clones hold 0.24% of a sample with tens of thousands of clones, around 90% of them seen once. Specimen: CD4+ or CD8+ T cells sorted from blood, collected in a trial of the OX40 agonist ivuxolimab. These TCRs come from an adult with an advanced solid tumor such as melanoma, head and neck, liver or kidney cancer.

The chain uses TRBV2 and TRBJ2-5; D gene unclear. Deletions cut 4 bases from V and 2 bases from J, with 8 bases between. This CDR3 spans 13 amino acids. Germline-derived CDR1 and CDR2 are SNHLY and FYNNEI. The CDR3 loop is CASSGSEQETQYF. The DNA for the CDR3 is TGTGCCAGCAGTGGTTCTGAACAAGAGACCCAGTACTTC.

The chain uses TRBV19 and TRBJ1-5; no firm D call. The CDR3 has 14 residues. Germline assignment: CDR1 LNHDA and CDR2 SQIVND (reference sequence). Trimming took 10 bases from V and 2 from J, leaving 15 bases between them. CDR3 sequence (DNA): TGTGCCACAGATCTCGACCGCCGCAATCAGCCCCAGCATTTT. Translated, it gives CATDLDRRNQPQHF.

This clone appeared a few times. This sequence joins TRBV2 and TRBJ1-4, with a tentative D call TRBD1 (5 bases). Trimming left V 6 bases short and J 7 bases short, with 18 bases between. The CDR3 sequence is 15 residues long. Germline V gives CDR1 SNHLY, CDR2 FYNNEI. The CDR3 loop is CASSLIQGLGEKLFF. The CDR3 bases are TGTGCCAGCAGCCTCATCCAGGGTTTGGGTGAAAAACTGTTTTTT. The whole variable domain, filled in from reference TRBV2 and TRBJ1-4, reads EPEVTQTPSHQVTQMGQEVILRCVPISNHLYFYWYRQILGQKVEFLVSFYNNEISEKSEIFDDQFSVERPDGSNFTLKIRSTKLEDSAMYFCASSLIQGLGEKLFFGSGTQLSVL.

This chain links TRBV7-8 with TRBJ2-4; D is possibly TRBD2 (6 bases). The germline gives CDR1 SGHVS, CDR2 FQNEAQ. Trimming took off 0 bases at V and 15 bases at J, with 18 bases between the two ends. This CDR3 region has 14 residues. This CDR3 reads CASSLAGGTTTPYF. As DNA, the CDR3 is TGTGCCAGCAGCTTAGCGGGGGGAACGACTACCCCGTACTTC. The whole variable domain, remainder taken from reference TRBV7-8 and TRBJ2-4, is GAGVSQSPRYKVAKRGQDVALRCDPISGHVSLFWYQQALGQGPEFLTYFQNEAQLDKSGLPSDRFFAERPEGSVSTLKIQRTQQEDSAVYLCASSLAGGTTTPYFGAGTRLSVL.

The table lists this clone with a count of one. The chain carries TRBV28 and TRBJ1-5; a weak D match, TRBD1 (6 bases). The CDR3 is 17 residues long. Germline-derived CDR1 and CDR2 are MDHEN and SYDVKM. Trimming shortened V by 1 base and J by 0 bases, and 13 bases separated the two germline ends. The CDR3 spells CASSLFRGGHSNQPQHF. The CDR3 DNA is TGTGCCAGCAGTTTATTCAGGGGCGGGCATAGCAATCAGCCCCAGCATTTT.

V usage is TRBV6-6 and J usage is TRBJ1-1, with 7 bases aligning to TRBD1. The CDR3 totals 15 residues. From germline, CDR1 is MNHNY and CDR2 SVGAGI (reference sequence). V lost 8 bases, J lost 2 bases, and 11 bases stayed unmatched. The CDR3 sequence: CASGPQGQLNTEAFF. In DNA form, the CDR3 reads TGTGCCAGCGGCCCACAGGGGCAGTTAAACACTGAAGCTTTCTTT.

This chain links TRBV7-9 with TRBJ2-4, with 9 bases identical to TRBD1. The J segment lost 8 bases and the V segment lost 5 bases, leaving 7 bases of the junction unmatched. The CDR3 runs 14 residues. Germline V gene data show CDR1 as SEHNR and CDR2 as FQNEAQ (reference sequence). CDR3 residues: CASSIGQGKDIQYF. The CDR3, as DNA: TGTGCCAGCAGCATCGGACAGGGGAAGGACATTCAGTACTTC.

The chain employs TRBV6-5 and TRBJ2-7; D is possibly TRBD2 (6 bases). The CDR3 runs 14 residues. V lost 6 bases and J lost 0, with 12 bases in between. Germline lookup yields CDR1 MNHEY and CDR2 SVGAGI. The CDR3 here is CASSRSGYSYEQYF. The DNA of the CDR3 is TGTGCCAGCAGCCGTAGCGGTTACTCCTACGAGCAGTACTTC.

The V and J genes are TRBV4-1 and TRBJ1-5; D is unresolved. This CDR3 contains 15 residues. V was trimmed by 3 bases and J by 6 bases, leaving 15 bases between them. Germline-derived CDR1 and CDR2 are MGHRA and YSYEKL. CDR3 nucleotide sequence: TGCGCCAGCAGCCAGCCGGGCCTCATCGGTCAGCCCCAGCATTTT. Protein sequence: CASSQPGLIGQPQHF.

This chain joins TRBV9 and TRBJ2-5; D is possibly TRBD2 (5 bases). V was pared by 0 bases and J by 2 bases, with 14 bases between. CDR1 SGDLS and CDR2 YYNGEE come from the germline V gene. This CDR3 spans 16 amino acids. CDR3 DNA sequence: TGTGCCAGCAGCGTAGGAGGACTGGATTTTCAAGAGACCCAGTACTTC. This codes for CASSVGGLDFQETQYF.

The rearrangement joins TRBV27 to TRBJ2-7, with D uncertain. Trimming removed 1 base at V and 0 bases at J, with 10 bases between. The CDR3 is made up of 15 amino acids. Germline CDR1 MNHEY, CDR2 SMNVEV (reference sequence). The CDR3 DNA reads TGTGCCAGCAGTTTATGGAAGACAAACTCCTACGAGCAGTACTTC. It yields the protein CASSLWKTNSYEQYF.

This chain joins TRBV7-9 and TRBJ2-1; the D is unclear. V dropped 1 base and J dropped 10 bases, with 8 bases sitting between them. Germline V gene lookup returns CDR1 SEHNR and CDR2 FQNEAQ (reference sequence). This CDR3 region has 12 residues. The chain's CDR3 is CASSLVRTEQFF. Written as DNA, the CDR3 is TGTGCCAGCAGCTTAGTGAGGACGGAGCAGTTCTTC.

This clone was counted a few times. This sequence joins TRBV21-1 and TRBJ2-1; the D segment call TRBD2 is taken from the table without a DNA check. TRBV21-1 is designated a pseudogene. The CDR3 contains 15 residues. The CDR3: CASSKAGEAYNEQFF. The CDR3 nucleotides read TGTGCCAGCAGCAAAGCGGGGGAGGCCTACAATGAGCAGTTCTTC.

V gene TRBV15 combines with J gene TRBJ2-5, with TRBD2 identical over 8 bases. V shed 0 bases and J 1 base; nucleotides not matched to a gene: 7. Per the germline V gene, CDR1 is LNHNV and CDR2 is YYDKDF (reference sequence). The CDR3 totals 17 residues. The CDR3 nucleotides read TGTGCCACCAGCAGAGATCCTAGCGGGTTAACCCAAGAGACCCAGTACTTC. Its translation is CATSRDPSGLTQETQYF.

The chain employs TRBV28 and TRBJ2-6; TRBD1 matches at 8 bases. Germline V gene data show CDR1 as MDHEN and CDR2 as SYDVKM. Losses at the gene ends were 5 bases for V and 2 bases for J; bases not matched to a gene: 2. There are 15 residues in the CDR3. CDR3 DNA: TGTGCCAGCAGTCCAGGGGGCGCTGGGGCCAACGTCCTGACTTTC. This codes for CASSPGGAGANVLTF.

V usage is TRBV29-1 and J usage is TRBJ1-2; D may be TRBD1 (5 bases). The V end was cut by 6 bases, the J end by 2 bases, with 13 bases between. CDR1 and CDR2 from the germline V gene are SQVTM and ANQGSEA. The CDR3 extends over 13 amino acids. The chain's CDR3 is CSVRGTDNYGYTF. CDR3 bases: TGCAGCGTCCGTGGGACGGACAACTATGGCTACACCTTC. The full variable domain, its missing parts supplied by reference TRBV29-1 and TRBJ1-2, is SAVISQKPSRDICQRGTSLTIQCQVDSQVTMMFWYRQQPGQSLTLIATANQGSEATYESGFVIDKFPISRPNLTFSTLTVSNMSPEDSSIYLCSVRGTDNYGYTFGSGTRLTVV.

This chain uses TRBV7-2 with TRBJ2-3; D unclear. Germline CDR1 and CDR2: SGHTA and FQGNSA. CDR3 size: 14 residues. Between the trimmed V and J ends, which lost 5 bases and 0 bases, there was a span of 9 bases. The CDR3 is CASSPGTSTDTQYF. As DNA, the CDR3 is TGTGCCAGCAGCCCCGGAACTAGCACAGATACGCAGTATTTT. The full variable domain, in which reference TRBV7-2 and TRBJ2-3 provide the parts outside the CDR3, is GAGVSQSPSNKVTEKGKDVELRCDPISGHTALYWYRQSLGQGLEFLIYFQGNSAPDKSGLPSDRFSAERTGGSVSTLTIQRTQQEDSAVYLCASSPGTSTDTQYFGPGTRLTVL.

The gene calls are TRBV5-1 and TRBJ2-7, with 7 bases that match TRBD1. The CDR3 is 13 residues long. V dropped 4 bases and J dropped 5; count of bases not matched to a gene: 6. CDR1 is SGHRS, CDR2 YFSETQ, per germline. Here the CDR3 DNA reads TGCGCCAGCAGCCTCGGGACAGAGGACGAGCAGTACTTC. The encoded protein is CASSLGTEDEQYF.

The chain combines TRBV28 with TRBJ2-4; 14 bases map to TRBD2. This CDR3 region has 19 residues. Germline values: CDR1 MDHEN, CDR2 SYDVKM. After removal of 4 bases from V and 0 bases from J, the junction contained 8 bases not matched to a gene. The chain's CDR3 is CASSSLRLAGGLAKNIQYF. CDR3 nucleotides: TGTGCCAGCAGTTCCCTGAGACTAGCGGGAGGGCTAGCCAAAAACATTCAGTACTTC.

V and J are TRBV28 and TRBJ1-5; 10 bases align to TRBD1. This CDR3 has 19 residues. From germline, CDR1 is MDHEN and CDR2 SYDVKM. V trimming: 6 bases; J trimming: 1 base; junction bases outside the gene matches: 15. The chain's CDR3 is CASRQLGTGAILSNQPQHF. The CDR3 DNA is TGTGCCAGCAGACAACTCGGGACAGGGGCCATCCTAAGCAATCAGCCCCAGCATTTT.

This sequence joins TRBV7-2 and TRBJ2-2; possibly TRBD2 for D (5 bases). The V gene lost 5 bases and the J gene lost 7 bases, with 8 bases spanning the gap. Germline V gene data show CDR1 as SGHTA and CDR2 as FQGNSA. This CDR3 comprises 12 residues. The CDR3 region is CASSEGLGELFF. DNA of the CDR3: TGTGCCAGCAGCGAAGGACTCGGGGAGCTGTTTTTT.

This rearrangement joins TRBV27 to TRBJ2-4, with 9 nucleotides matching TRBD1. Germline V gene sequence: CDR1 MNHEY, CDR2 SMNVEV (reference sequence). The CDR3 totals 18 residues. Trimming took 2 bases from V and 0 from J; bases not matched to a gene: 8. In nucleotides, the CDR3 is TGTGCCAGCAGTTTAAAGGGACAGGGATTTCTAGCCAAAAACATTCAGTACTTC. Amino acids: CASSLKGQGFLAKNIQYF.

The rearrangement links TRBV14 to TRBJ2-1; 7 bases map to TRBD2. Germline-derived CDR1 and CDR2 are SGHDN and FVKESK. This CDR3 is 20 amino acids long. After removal of 4 bases from V and 3 bases from J, the junction contained 21 bases not matched to a gene. CDR3 protein: CASSPQGPTSLGAVYNEQFF. The CDR3 DNA reads TGTGCCAGCAGCCCCCAAGGCCCGACTAGCTTGGGTGCGGTCTACAATGAGCAGTTCTTC.

About this clone itself: The germline gene is not matched at one end of the junction; a read error may be the cause. The chain couples TRBV10-3 to TRBJ1-2; D uncertain. Looked up from germline, CDR1 is ENHRY and CDR2 is SYGVKD. The CDR3 is 13 amino acids. The DNA for the CDR3 is TGTGCCAGCAGTGTACTCAAGAACTATGGCTACACCTTC. It encodes CASSVLKNYGYTF.

This clone was found a few times. This rearrangement joins TRBV28 to TRBJ2-4; TRBD1 aligns across 8 bases. Germline-derived CDR1 and CDR2 are MDHEN and SYDVKM. The CDR3 spans 15 residues. After removal of 5 bases from V and 6 bases from J, the junction contained 9 bases not matched to a gene. The CDR3 reads CASSKRTGRGNIQYF. CDR3 sequence (DNA): TGTGCCAGCAGTAAACGGACAGGGCGGGGAAACATTCAGTACTTC.

The chain is built from TRBV4-1 and TRBJ2-7; the D gene is possibly TRBD2 (5 bases). The V and J ends lost 1 base and 0 bases respectively, with 7 bases between them. Germline V gene sequence: CDR1 MGHRA, CDR2 YSYEKL. The CDR3 runs to 14 residues. Here the CDR3 DNA reads TGCGCCAGCAGCCAAGGGGCGGGCTCCTACGAGCAGTACTTC. This encodes CASSQGAGSYEQYF.